A selection of T cell receptor beta chains follows, all from one sample in a study of blood T cell repertoires in COVID-19. Clones were sequenced by immunoSEQ multiplex PCR, and TCRdb holds only the in-frame ones, with some missing. The sample records 150,000 to 200,000 clones, around 74% being singletons. The specimen was peripheral blood. Receptors were obtained from a man between 65 and 80 years old with acute or convalescent COVID-19. Each CDR3 is given with its conserved first and last residue. D genes are given only for firm matches. Only part of the rows carry a size: once, few, many, or a class if the clone is expanded.

TRBV14,NA,NA,TRBJ2-5,CASSQGLGEETQYF,TGTGCCAGCAGCCAAGGACTCGGCGAGGAGACCCAGTACTTC
TRBV6-5,once,TRBD1,TRBJ1-1,CASSYPHTGGGTEAFF,TGTGCCAGCAGTTACCCGCATACAGGGGGCGGGACTGAAGCTTTCTTT
TRBV12-3/TRBV12-4,NA,NA,TRBJ1-2,CASSLVQHYGYTF,TGTGCCAGCAGTTTAGTACAGCACTATGGCTACACCTTC
TRBV5-6,NA,NA,TRBJ2-7,CASSPGKGEQYF,TGTGCCAGCAGCCCGGGGAAGGGCGAGCAGTACTTC
TRBV9,few,NA,TRBJ2-3,CASSVASPDTQYF,TGTGCCAGCAGCGTAGCTTCCCCAGATACGCAGTATTTT
TRBV5-1,NA,NA,TRBJ1-3,CASSLELSSGNTIYF,TGCGCCAGCAGCTTGGAACTCTCCTCTGGAAACACCATATATTTT
TRBV27,once,NA,TRBJ1-1,CASSLQDFRGTEAFF,TGTGCCAGCAGTTTACAGGACTTTCGAGGGACTGAAGCTTTCTTT
TRBV6-1,NA,NA,TRBJ1-3,CASSDRDFSGNTIYF,TGTGCCAGCAGTGACAGGGATTTCTCTGGAAACACCATATATTTT
TRBV7-2,NA,TRBD2,TRBJ2-5,CASSFPTSGTETQYF,TGTGCCAGCAGCTTTCCGACTAGCGGGACAGAGACCCAGTACTTC
TRBV6-2/TRBV6-3,NA,NA,TRBJ2-7,CASSLPGAAGPHEQYF,TGTGCCAGCAGTCTCCCGGGAGCGGCAGGCCCCCACGAGCAGTACTTC
TRBV24-1,NA,TRBD1,TRBJ2-3,CATGTGATDTQYF,TGTGCCACTGGGACAGGGGCGACAGATACGCAGTATTTT
TRBV24-1,NA,TRBD2,TRBJ2-1,CATSGGLAGVNNEQFF,TGTGCCACCAGTGGAGGCCTAGCGGGAGTCAATAATGAGCAGTTCTTC
TRBV28,few,NA,TRBJ1-5,CASTWEEGQPQHF,TGTGCCAGCACTTGGGAGGAGGGTCAGCCCCAGCATTTT
TRBV10-1,NA,NA,TRBJ1-1,CASSEGGTNTEAFF,TGCGCCAGCAGTGAGGGGGGGACTAACACTGAAGCTTTCTTT
TRBV24-1,NA,NA,TRBJ1-2,CATSDLRNRASGYTF,TGTGCCACCAGTGACCTCAGGAACAGGGCGAGTGGCTACACCTTC
TRBV5-1,NA,NA,TRBJ1-2,CASSTDTDYGYTF,TGCGCCAGCAGCACAGACACCGACTATGGCTACACCTTC
TRBV4-2,NA,TRBD2,TRBJ2-1,CASSQELAGGDEQFF,TGTGCCAGCAGCCAAGAATTAGCGGGGGGGGATGAGCAGTTCTTC
TRBV2,few,NA,TRBJ2-7,CASSEAVPLASSSYEQYF,TGTGCCAGCAGTGAAGCGGTCCCCCTAGCATCGAGCTCCTACGAGCAGTACTTC
TRBV11-3,NA,TRBD2,TRBJ2-7,CASAMLADSYEQYF,TGTGCCAGCGCCATGCTAGCGGACTCCTACGAGCAGTACTTC
TRBV4-3,NA,NA,TRBJ2-1,CASSQDEGRGDNEQFF,TGCGCCAGCAGCCAAGATGAGGGCAGGGGGGACAATGAGCAGTTCTTC
TRBV3-1/TRBV3-2,NA,TRBD1,TRBJ1-2,CASSPSDRGDYGYTF,TGTGCCAGCAGCCCCTCTGACAGGGGGGACTATGGCTACACCTTC
TRBV24-1,once,NA,TRBJ2-2,CATSASSTGELFF,TGTGCCACCAGTGCGAGTAGCACCGGGGAGCTGTTTTTT
TRBV6-5,NA,TRBD1,TRBJ1-1,CASTELTGIEAFF,TGTGCCAGCACCGAGCTGACAGGGATTGAAGCTTTCTTT
TRBV9,NA,TRBD2,TRBJ2-3,CASSVGASGVIITDTQYF,TGTGCCAGCAGCGTAGGTGCTAGCGGGGTTATAATCACAGATACGCAGTATTTT
TRBV5-1,NA,NA,TRBJ1-4,CASSLRGNEKLFF,TGCGCCAGCAGCTTGCGGGGTAATGAAAAACTGTTTTTT
TRBV5-1,NA,NA,TRBJ1-2,CASSLDGTSYGYTF,TGCGCCAGCAGCTTGGATGGCACATCCTATGGCTACACCTTC
TRBV28,NA,TRBD2,TRBJ2-7,CASTSAASGSGNEQYF,TGTGCCAGCACCTCAGCGGCTAGCGGGAGTGGGAACGAGCAGTACTTC
TRBV29-1,NA,TRBD1,TRBJ1-2,CSVEDIRDRSYGYTF,TGCAGCGTTGAAGATATCAGGGACAGGTCCTATGGCTACACCTTC
TRBV10-3,NA,TRBD1,TRBJ1-4,CAISSSLQGANEKLFF,TGTGCCATCAGTTCGTCCCTACAGGGGGCTAATGAAAAACTGTTTTTT
TRBV14,few,TRBD1,TRBJ2-7,CASSLGQGAYGEQYF,TGTGCCAGCAGCCTCGGACAGGGGGCCTATGGCGAGCAGTACTTC
TRBV6-1,NA,TRBD2,TRBJ2-3,CASSDVSGSTDTQYF,TGTGCCAGCAGTGACGTTAGCGGGAGCACAGATACGCAGTATTTT
TRBV28,NA,TRBD2,TRBJ2-7,CASSFGGRAYEQYF,TGTGCCAGCAGTTTTGGCGGGAGAGCCTACGAGCAGTACTTC
TRBV11-2,NA,NA,TRBJ2-5,CASRKWGRGETQYF,TGTGCCAGCAGGAAGTGGGGGCGAGGAGAGACCCAGTACTTC
TRBV7-8,NA,TRBD2,TRBJ2-7,CASSLMAGGPKQYF,TGTGCCAGCAGCTTAATGGCGGGAGGGCCGAAGCAGTACTTC
TRBV7-3,NA,TRBD1,TRBJ1-6,CASSMGQAANSPLHF,TGTGCCAGCAGCATGGGACAGGCGGCTAATTCACCCCTCCACTTT
TRBV10-3,NA,TRBD2,TRBJ2-1,CAIGGLAGDNEQFF,TGTGCCATCGGGGGACTAGCGGGAGACAATGAGCAGTTCTTC
TRBV5-1,NA,TRBD2,TRBJ2-2,CASTTGTSAGELFF,TGCGCCAGCACAACCGGGACTAGCGCCGGGGAGCTGTTTTTT
TRBV5-1,NA,TRBD2,TRBJ2-1,CASSLALAGGGSYNEQFF,TGCGCCAGCAGCTTGGCTCTAGCGGGAGGGGGCTCCTACAATGAGCAGTTCTTC
TRBV29-1,NA,TRBD1,TRBJ1-1,CSVTGQMNTEAFF,TGCAGCGTAACGGGACAGATGAACACTGAAGCTTTCTTT
TRBV19,NA,TRBD1,TRBJ1-1,CASSPDRGTEAFF,TGTGCCAGTAGTCCCGACAGGGGAACTGAAGCTTTCTTT
TRBV3-1/TRBV3-2,many,NA,TRBJ1-2,CASSQADRHYGYTF,TGTGCCAGCAGCCAAGCTGACAGACACTATGGCTACACCTTC
TRBV2,NA,NA,TRBJ1-4,CAAQQAPIEKLFF,TGTGCCGCCCAACAGGCACCTATTGAAAAACTGTTTTTT